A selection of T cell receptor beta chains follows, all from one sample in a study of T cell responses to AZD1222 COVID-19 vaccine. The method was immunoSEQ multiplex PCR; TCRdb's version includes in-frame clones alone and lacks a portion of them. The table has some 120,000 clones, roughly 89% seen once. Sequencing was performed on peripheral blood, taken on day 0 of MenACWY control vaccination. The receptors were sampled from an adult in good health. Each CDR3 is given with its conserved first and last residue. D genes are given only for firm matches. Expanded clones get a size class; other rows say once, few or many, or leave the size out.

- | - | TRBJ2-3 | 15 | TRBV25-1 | CASSEWGVRADTQYF | TGTGCCAGCAGTGAATGGGGAGTAAGGGCAGATACGCAGTATTTT
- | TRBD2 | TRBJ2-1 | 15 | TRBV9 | CASSARLAGYNEQFF | TGTGCCAGCAGCGCTAGACTAGCGGGGTACAATGAGCAGTTCTTC
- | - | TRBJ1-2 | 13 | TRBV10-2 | CASSADRNYGYTF | TGCGCCAGCAGCGCTGACAGAAACTATGGCTACACCTTC
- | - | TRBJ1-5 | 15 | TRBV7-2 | CASSLALRGDQPQHF | TGTGCCAGCAGCTTAGCTCTGAGAGGGGATCAGCCCCAGCATTTT
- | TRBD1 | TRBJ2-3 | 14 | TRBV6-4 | CASTMDRGPDTQYF | TGTGCCAGCACCATGGACAGGGGACCAGATACGCAGTATTTT
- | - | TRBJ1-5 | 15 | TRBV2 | CASRPLGQGNQPQHF | TGTGCCAGCAGACCTCTGGGTCAGGGCAATCAGCCCCAGCATTTT
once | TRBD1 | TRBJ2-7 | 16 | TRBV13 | CASSSEETGKSYEQYF | TGTGCCAGCAGCTCAGAAGAGACAGGGAAATCCTACGAGCAGTACTTC
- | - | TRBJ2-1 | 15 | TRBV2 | CASMGLSSVKFGQFF | TGTGCCAGCATGGGCTTGTCTAGCGTGAAATTTGGGCAGTTCTTC
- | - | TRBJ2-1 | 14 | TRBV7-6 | CASSLPTRWSEQFF | TGTGCCAGCAGCCTTCCGACTAGATGGAGTGAGCAGTTCTTC
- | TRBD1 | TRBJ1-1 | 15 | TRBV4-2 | CASSPQQGARAEAFF | TGTGCCAGCAGCCCTCAACAGGGGGCTAGGGCTGAAGCTTTCTTT
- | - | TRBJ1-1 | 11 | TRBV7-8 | CATRTDHEAFF | TGTGCCACTCGGACAGACCATGAAGCTTTCTTT
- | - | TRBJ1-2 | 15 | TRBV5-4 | CASSLEPGQTYGYTF | TGTGCCAGCAGCTTGGAGCCGGGACAAACCTATGGCTACACCTTC
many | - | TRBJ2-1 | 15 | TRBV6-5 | CASRPSASSYNEQFF | TGTGCCAGCAGGCCTAGCGCGAGCTCCTACAATGAGCAGTTCTTC
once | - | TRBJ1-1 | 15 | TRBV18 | CASSPGPDMNTEAFF | TGTGCCAGCTCACCGGGACCCGACATGAACACTGAAGCTTTCTTT
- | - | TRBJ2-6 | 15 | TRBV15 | CATSESTGRYNVLTF | TGTGCCACCAGCGAGTCCACAGGGAGATACAACGTCCTGACTTTC
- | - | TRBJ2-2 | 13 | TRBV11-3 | CASKSGSTGELFF | TGTGCCAGCAAGTCCGGGAGTACCGGGGAGCTGTTTTTT
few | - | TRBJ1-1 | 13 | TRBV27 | CASSLQGNTEAFF | TGTGCCAGCAGTTTACAGGGGAACACTGAAGCTTTCTTT
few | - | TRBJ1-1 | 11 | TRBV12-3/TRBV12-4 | CAAQRNTEAFF | TGTGCCGCCCAGCGTAACACTGAAGCTTTCTTT
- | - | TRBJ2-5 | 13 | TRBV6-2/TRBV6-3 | CASSYEARKTQYF | TGTGCCAGCAGCTATGAGGCCCGGAAGACCCAGTACTTC
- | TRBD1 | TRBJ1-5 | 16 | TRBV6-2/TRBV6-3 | CASSTGQGASNQPQHF | TGTGCCAGCAGTACCGGACAGGGGGCAAGCAATCAGCCCCAGCATTTT
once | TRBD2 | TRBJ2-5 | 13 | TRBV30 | CAWSPSGNLRQYF | TGTGCCTGGAGCCCTAGCGGGAACCTCAGGCAGTACTTC
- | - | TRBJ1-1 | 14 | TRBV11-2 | CASSIAFGNTEAFF | TGTGCCAGCAGCATTGCATTCGGGAACACTGAAGCTTTCTTT
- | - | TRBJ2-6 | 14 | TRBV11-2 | CASSYDSGANVLTF | TGTGCCAGCAGCTATGACTCTGGGGCCAACGTCCTGACTTTC
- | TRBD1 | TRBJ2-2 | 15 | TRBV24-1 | CATSDPGQVTGELFF | TGTGCCACCAGTGATCCGGGACAGGTCACCGGGGAGCTGTTTTTT
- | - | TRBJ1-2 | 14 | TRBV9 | CASSVEGEGYGYTF | TGTGCCAGCAGCGTAGAAGGGGAGGGCTATGGCTACACCTTC
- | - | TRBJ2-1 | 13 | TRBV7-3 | CASSLTYPNEQFF | TGTGCCAGCAGCTTAACCTACCCCAATGAGCAGTTCTTC
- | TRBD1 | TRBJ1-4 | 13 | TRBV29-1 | CSVLQGRGEKLFF | TGCAGCGTGCTACAGGGGAGGGGTGAAAAACTGTTTTTT
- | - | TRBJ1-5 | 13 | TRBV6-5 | CASMKFSNQPQHF | TGTGCCAGCATGAAGTTTAGCAATCAGCCCCAGCATTTT
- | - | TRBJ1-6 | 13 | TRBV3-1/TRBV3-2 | CASSQEGESPLHF | TGTGCCAGCAGCCAAGAGGGGGAGTCACCCCTCCACTTT
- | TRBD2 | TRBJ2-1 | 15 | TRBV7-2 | CASSRGLAGKNEQFF | TGTGCCAGCAGCCGGGGACTAGCGGGGAAAAATGAGCAGTTCTTC
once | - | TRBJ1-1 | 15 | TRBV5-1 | CASSLDGWRDTEAFF | TGCGCCAGCAGCTTGGACGGGTGGCGGGACACTGAAGCTTTCTTT
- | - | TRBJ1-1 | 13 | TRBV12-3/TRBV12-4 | CASSIGGRTEAFF | TGTGCCAGCAGTATAGGGGGAAGAACTGAAGCTTTCTTT
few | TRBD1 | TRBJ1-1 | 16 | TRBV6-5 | CASSSSRQGSPTEAFF | TGTGCCAGCAGTTCCTCTCGACAGGGTTCGCCCACTGAAGCTTTCTTT
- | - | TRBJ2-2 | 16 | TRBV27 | CASSLNSGTYTGELFF | TGTGCCAGCAGTTTAAATTCCGGGACCTACACCGGGGAGCTGTTTTTT
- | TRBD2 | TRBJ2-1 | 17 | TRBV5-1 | CASSLAPGLAGDNEQFF | TGCGCCAGCAGCTTGGCCCCGGGACTAGCGGGAGACAATGAGCAGTTCTTC
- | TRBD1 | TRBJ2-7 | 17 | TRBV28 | CASNLGTGAPSLYEQYF | TGTGCCAGCAACCTAGGGACAGGGGCGCCCTCATTATACGAGCAGTACTTC
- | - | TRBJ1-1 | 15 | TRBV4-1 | CASSQGVGANTEAFF | TGCGCCAGCAGCCAAGGGGTTGGGGCGAACACTGAAGCTTTCTTT
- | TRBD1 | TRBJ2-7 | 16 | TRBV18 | CASSPLGGQGVSEQYF | TGTGCCAGCTCACCGTTAGGAGGACAGGGAGTTTCCGAGCAGTACTTC
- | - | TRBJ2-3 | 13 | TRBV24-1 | CATMEASTDTQYF | TGTGCCACCATGGAGGCTAGCACAGATACGCAGTATTTT
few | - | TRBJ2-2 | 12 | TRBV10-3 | CATRDFTGELFF | TGTGCCACCCGGGACTTCACCGGGGAGCTGTTTTTT
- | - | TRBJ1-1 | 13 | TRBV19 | CASRTGLNTEAFF | TGTGCCAGTAGGACAGGACTGAACACTGAAGCTTTCTTT
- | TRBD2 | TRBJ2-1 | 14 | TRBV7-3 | CASSLRDYNNEQFF | TGTGCCAGCAGCTTAAGGGACTACAACAATGAGCAGTTCTTC
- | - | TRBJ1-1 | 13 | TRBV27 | CASSEGGDTEAFF | TGTGCCAGCAGCGAAGGGGGGGACACTGAAGCTTTCTTT
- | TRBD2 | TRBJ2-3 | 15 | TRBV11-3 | CASSTRLAGGDTQYF | TGTGCCAGCAGCACCCGACTAGCGGGAGGAGATACGCAGTATTTT
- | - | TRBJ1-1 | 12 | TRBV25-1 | CASSAGVTEAFF | TGTGCCAGCAGCGCAGGGGTTACTGAAGCTTTCTTT
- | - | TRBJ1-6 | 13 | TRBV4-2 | CASSQVGGRGLHF | TGTGCCAGCAGCCAAGTGGGGGGCAGAGGCCTCCACTTT
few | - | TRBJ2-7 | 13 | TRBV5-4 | CASSLHSSFEQYF | TGTGCCAGCAGCTTGCATTCCTCGTTCGAGCAGTACTTC